One sample yielded the 12 T cell receptor beta chains listed below, sequenced in a study of CD8 T cells in ankylosing spondylitis. Their cognate antigens are unknown. TCRdb processed the 5' RACE reads anew with MiXCR; each CDR3 protein has one entry. The table records some 130,000 distinct CDR3 sequences, approximately 17% of them present only once. General observations from the study: One TCR beta motif, made up of eight or nine highly homologous variants, appeared characteristic of ankylosing spondylitis blood.

The sample was blood, either unsorted or a sorted T cell fraction (not recorded which). These TCRs come from a male donor with ankylosing spondylitis.

The rearrangement links TRBV6-1 to TRBJ2-3; possibly TRBD1 or TRBD2 for D (5 bases each). The V end was cut by 3 bases, the J end by 2 bases, with 15 bases between. The CDR3 has 16 residues. The V gene's germline CDR1 is MNHNS and CDR2 SASEGT. The CDR3 reads CASSDFVGVVTDTQYF. The DNA for the CDR3 is TGTGCCAGCAGTGATTTTGTGGGGGTAGTCACAGATACGCAGTATTTT.

This chain links TRBV12-3 or TRBV12-4 with TRBJ2-1; TRBD2 matches 7 bases. Germline trimming cut 7 bases from V and 0 bases from J; bases unmatched to any gene: 6. This CDR3 is 15 amino acids long. The CDR3 nucleotides read TGTGCCAGCACCTTAGCGGGTCCCTCCTACAATGAGCAGTTCTTC. Its protein is CASTLAGPSYNEQFF.

The chain uses TRBV7-9 and TRBJ2-1; D unresolved. V gave up 2 bases and J gave up 12 bases, with 8 bases separating them. The CDR3 consists of 11 residues. The V gene's germline CDR1 is SEHNR and CDR2 FQNEAQ (reference sequence). This CDR3 reads CASSLSPGQFF. The CDR3 DNA is TGTGCCAGCAGCTTATCCCCCGGGCAGTTCTTC.

This clonotype occurred a few times. This sequence joins TRBV4-3 and TRBJ2-1; D is tentatively TRBD1 or TRBD2 (5 bases each). V lost 0 bases and J lost 4, with 16 bases in between. Germline values: CDR1 LGHNA, CDR2 YSLEER. This CDR3 comprises 17 residues. CDR3 region: CASSQDYMGEWYNEQFF. CDR3 DNA: TGCGCCAGCAGCCAAGATTATATGGGGGAGTGGTACAATGAGCAGTTCTTC.

V is TRBV3-1 and J is TRBJ2-3; tentatively, D is TRBD2 (6 bases). The germline V and J ends were trimmed by 0 bases and 4 bases, with 11 bases remaining between them. The CDR3 is made up of 15 amino acids. Germline loops: CDR1 LGHDT, CDR2 YNNKEL (reference sequence). The CDR3 DNA is TGTGCCAGCAGCCAAGATCGGGGAGGCTCAGATACGCAGTATTTT. Its protein product is CASSQDRGGSDTQYF.

This chain connects TRBV4-1 to TRBJ2-7; the match to TRBD2 covers 14 bases. The CDR3 totals 14 residues. Germline CDR1 MGHRA, CDR2 YSYEKL. After removal of 3 bases from V and 7 bases from J, the junction contained 2 bases not matched to a gene. CDR3 loop: CASSQGLAGVEQYF. The CDR3 DNA reads TGCGCCAGCAGCCAGGGACTAGCGGGAGTTGAGCAGTACTTC.

The gene calls are TRBV27 and TRBJ1-2; the D is unclear. In germline, CDR1 is MNHEY, CDR2 SMNVEV (reference sequence). This CDR3 spans 13 amino acids. V was cut by 5 bases and J by 2 bases, with 9 bases left in between. The CDR3 DNA is TGTGCCAGCAGTCCCGCCCCGAACTATGGCTACACCTTC. This translates into CASSPAPNYGYTF.

The count of this clonotype is one. A much larger clone sits a single nucleotide away, making a read error possible. The V gene is TRBV29-1, the J gene TRBJ2-2; possibly TRBD2 for D (5 bases). This CDR3 is 13 amino acids long. Per the germline V gene, CDR1 is SQVTM and CDR2 is ANQGSEA. CDR3 nucleotides: TGCAGCCATCGTAGGGAGAACACCGGGGAGCTGATTTTT. Translating it yields CSHRRENTGELIF.

This clonotype was found a few times. CDR3 sequence (DNA): TGCGCCAGCAGCCAAAGCGGTCTCCGGGAAGGAGTAACTCAGCCCCAGCATTTT. Its translation: CASSQSGLREGVTQPQHF. The chain links TRBV4-1 to TRBJ1-5, with D uncertain. CDR3 length equals 18 residues. Germline CDR1 reads MGHRA; CDR2 reads YSYEKL. Trimming pared 2 bases from V and 6 bases from J, leaving 23 bases between.

The rearrangement joins TRBV7-2 to TRBJ2-1, with TRBD2 as a possible D gene (7 bases). Deletions cut 5 bases from V and 4 bases from J, with 18 bases between. Germline V gene lookup returns CDR1 SGHTA and CDR2 FQGNSA. The CDR3 has 16 residues. The CDR3 bases are TGTGCCAGCAGCCCCCAGGGGAGGGGGGGATACAATGAGCAGTTCTTC. It translates to CASSPQGRGGYNEQFF. The variable domain in full, completed from reference TRBV7-2 and TRBJ2-1, reads GAGVSQSPSNKVTEKGKDVELRCDPISGHTALYWYRQSLGQGLEFLIYFQGNSAPDKSGLPSDRFSAERTGGSVSTLTIQRTQQEDSAVYLCASSPQGRGGYNEQFFGPGTRLTVL.

This chain uses TRBV4-1 with TRBJ2-7; 10 bases map to TRBD2. The CDR3 is made up of 16 amino acids. The V gene end was trimmed by 2 bases and the J gene end by 6 bases; junction bases not matched to a gene: 10. In germline, CDR1 is MGHRA, CDR2 YSYEKL. The CDR3 here is CASSQSGPSGRGEQYF. For the CDR3, the DNA is TGCGCCAGCAGCCAAAGTGGGCCTAGCGGGAGAGGCGAGCAGTACTTC.

This clonotype was found a few times. The chain links TRBV5-1 to TRBJ1-1; D uncertain. Trimming left V 0 bases short and J 0 bases short, with 18 bases between. Germline CDR1 and CDR2: SGHRS and YFSETQ. This CDR3 is built from 18 residues. The CDR3, as DNA: TGCGCCAGCAGCTTGGCCGGCAATCTGGGATCCATGAACACTGAAGCTTTCTTT. Protein: CASSLAGNLGSMNTEAFF.